A selection of T cell receptor beta chains follows, all from one sample in a study of T-cell memory formation after mild COVID-19. Via MiXCR, TCRdb re-called the 5' RACE reads, giving one row per CDR3 protein. Here the sample spans about 100,000 distinct CDR3 sequences, over 8.5% being singletons. Sequencing used PBMCs or a T cell subset sorted from them (not recorded which). These TCRs come from a man between 18 and 35 years old who had mild COVID-19 (a few samples of this study predate the infection). Cell type and time point are not known. CDR3s include the opening cysteine and the closing phenylalanine or tryptophan. The D gene is left open where the match is weak. The size of a clone is reported for some rows only, either as once, few or many, or as a class for expanded clones.

d_call: NA; v_call: TRBV7-8; clone_size: NA; j_call: TRBJ2-5; cdr3_nt: TGTGCCAGCAGCGTACGACAGCGGAGCCAAGAGACCCAGTACTTC; cdr3_aa: CASSVRQRSQETQYF
d_call: NA; v_call: TRBV29-1; clone_size: few; j_call: TRBJ2-1; cdr3_nt: TGCAGCGTCCCGTGGCCCACCCTCCCCTACAATGAGCAGTTCTTC; cdr3_aa: CSVPWPTLPYNEQFF
d_call: TRBD1; v_call: TRBV20-1; clone_size: once; j_call: TRBJ2-7; cdr3_nt: TGCAGTGCTAGAGATCCCGGACAGGCACCCTACGAGCAGTACTTC; cdr3_aa: CSARDPGQAPYEQYF
d_call: TRBD1; v_call: TRBV7-9; clone_size: many; j_call: TRBJ2-2; cdr3_nt: TGTGCCAGCAGCTTATCCTGGACAGGGAACACCGGGGAGCTGTTTTTT; cdr3_aa: CASSLSWTGNTGELFF
d_call: NA; v_call: TRBV12-3/TRBV12-4; clone_size: NA; j_call: TRBJ2-4; cdr3_nt: TGTGCCAGCAGTTGGGGGGCTGGGGACTTC; cdr3_aa: CASSWGAGDF
d_call: NA; v_call: TRBV20-1; clone_size: few; j_call: TRBJ2-5; cdr3_nt: TGCAGTGCTAGAGATGGGGATACCGGAAGGGAGACCCAGTACTTC; cdr3_aa: CSARDGDTGRETQYF
d_call: TRBD2; v_call: TRBV12-3/TRBV12-4; clone_size: many; j_call: TRBJ2-7; cdr3_nt: TGTGCCACCGGGGGGGGGAGCTCCTACGAGCAGTACTTC; cdr3_aa: CATGGGSSYEQYF
d_call: NA; v_call: TRBV7-2; clone_size: NA; j_call: TRBJ1-1; cdr3_nt: TGTGCCAGCGGGTACAACACTGAAGCTTTCTTT; cdr3_aa: CASGYNTEAFF
d_call: NA; v_call: TRBV4-1; clone_size: many; j_call: TRBJ1-5; cdr3_nt: TGCGCCAGCAGCTATCAAGGAGGGAGGGATCAGCCCCAGCATTTT; cdr3_aa: CASSYQGGRDQPQHF
d_call: NA; v_call: TRBV15; clone_size: few; j_call: TRBJ1-1; cdr3_nt: TGTGCCACCAGCACAAGGGGGGGGCTCGACACTGAAGCTTTCTTT; cdr3_aa: CATSTRGGLDTEAFF
d_call: NA; v_call: TRBV4-3; clone_size: NA; j_call: TRBJ2-6; cdr3_nt: TGCGCCAGCAGCCAAGATCTAAACAGATTCTACTCTGGGGCCAACGTCCTGACTTTC; cdr3_aa: CASSQDLNRFYSGANVLTF
d_call: NA; v_call: TRBV23-1; clone_size: few; j_call: TRBJ2-2; cdr3_nt: TGCGCCAGCCCCGCCCCACAGGACCCACCCGGGAAAGAGGAGCTGTTTTTT; cdr3_aa: CASPAPQDPPGKEELFF
d_call: NA; v_call: TRBV2; clone_size: NA; j_call: TRBJ2-3; cdr3_nt: TGTGCCAGCAGTGGCCGGTCGTACAGGGTGGGCACAGATACGCAGTATTTT; cdr3_aa: CASSGRSYRVGTDTQYF
d_call: NA; v_call: TRBV20-1; clone_size: NA; j_call: TRBJ1-2; cdr3_nt: TGCAGTAAAAAGGGGGGAATTGGCTACACCTTC; cdr3_aa: CSKKGGIGYTF
d_call: TRBD2; v_call: TRBV20-1; clone_size: NA; j_call: TRBJ2-1; cdr3_nt: TGCAGTGCCCAGAGGCTGACTAGCGGGGGGTACTCCTACAATGAGCAGTTCTTC; cdr3_aa: CSAQRLTSGGYSYNEQFF
d_call: NA; v_call: TRBV7-9; clone_size: NA; j_call: TRBJ2-1; cdr3_nt: TGTGCCAGCAGCCCAGTATCCGGGACTGAGCAGTTCTTC; cdr3_aa: CASSPVSGTEQFF
d_call: NA; v_call: TRBV19; clone_size: NA; j_call: TRBJ1-2; cdr3_nt: TGTGCCAGCCGTAGAGGGGGAAACTATGGCTACACCTTC; cdr3_aa: CASRRGGNYGYTF
d_call: TRBD2; v_call: TRBV4-2; clone_size: NA; j_call: TRBJ2-7; cdr3_nt: TGTGCCAGCAGCCAAGAGCAGCGGGGGACCTACGAGCAGTACTTC; cdr3_aa: CASSQEQRGTYEQYF
d_call: NA; v_call: TRBV7-9; clone_size: NA; j_call: TRBJ1-6; cdr3_nt: TGTGCCAGCAGCTCAGAAACGTCAGTGCAACTAAATTCACCCCTCCACTTT; cdr3_aa: CASSSETSVQLNSPLHF
d_call: NA; v_call: TRBV7-9; clone_size: many; j_call: TRBJ2-2; cdr3_nt: TGTGCCAGCAGCAAGACCGGTGGGGTCTTCGAGGAGCTGTTTTTT; cdr3_aa: CASSKTGGVFEELFF
d_call: TRBD2; v_call: TRBV29-1; clone_size: NA; j_call: TRBJ2-1; cdr3_nt: TGCAGCGTTGAAGTTGGGTGGGGGGGCTACAATGAGCAGTTCTTC; cdr3_aa: CSVEVGWGGYNEQFF
d_call: NA; v_call: TRBV6-2/TRBV6-3; clone_size: few; j_call: TRBJ1-1; cdr3_nt: TGTGCCAGCAGTCTAGACAGACGACGCATGAACACTGAAGCTTTCTTT; cdr3_aa: CASSLDRRRMNTEAFF
d_call: NA; v_call: TRBV20-1; clone_size: NA; j_call: TRBJ2-3; cdr3_nt: TGCAGTGCTAGAGATTCCGAGGCAGATACGCAGTATTTT; cdr3_aa: CSARDSEADTQYF
d_call: TRBD2; v_call: TRBV5-4; clone_size: NA; j_call: TRBJ2-7; cdr3_nt: TGTGCCAGCAGCCCGGGGGGTGCTAGAGAGCAGTACTTC; cdr3_aa: CASSPGGAREQYF
d_call: NA; v_call: TRBV5-6; clone_size: many; j_call: TRBJ2-3; cdr3_nt: TGTGCCAGCAGCCCGGCTGGGGATACGCAGTATTTT; cdr3_aa: CASSPAGDTQYF
d_call: NA; v_call: TRBV4-3; clone_size: few; j_call: TRBJ2-3; cdr3_nt: TGCGCCAGCAGCCAAGATTACAGGGGAGGGGATACGCAGTATTTT; cdr3_aa: CASSQDYRGGDTQYF
d_call: NA; v_call: TRBV7-8; clone_size: many; j_call: TRBJ2-1; cdr3_nt: TGTGCCAGCAGCTTAAGAGGCAGGCGCTCCTACAATGAGCAGTTCTTC; cdr3_aa: CASSLRGRRSYNEQFF
d_call: NA; v_call: TRBV6-5; clone_size: NA; j_call: TRBJ1-1; cdr3_nt: TGTGCCAGCAGACGACCCGGGGCCGGAACTGAAGCTTTCTTT; cdr3_aa: CASRRPGAGTEAFF
d_call: NA; v_call: TRBV7-9; clone_size: few; j_call: TRBJ1-4; cdr3_nt: TGTGCCAGCAGCTTAGGGGCAGCACCGGAAAAACTGTTTTTT; cdr3_aa: CASSLGAAPEKLFF
d_call: NA; v_call: TRBV4-1; clone_size: NA; j_call: TRBJ1-4; cdr3_nt: TGCGCCAGCAGCCCTCCGGGACAAGGGGAAAAACTGTTTTTT; cdr3_aa: CASSPPGQGEKLFF
d_call: NA; v_call: TRBV7-2; clone_size: few; j_call: TRBJ1-2; cdr3_nt: TGTGCCAGCAGCTTAGATCCCGGGAACGACTATGGCTACACCTTC; cdr3_aa: CASSLDPGNDYGYTF
d_call: TRBD2; v_call: TRBV6-4; clone_size: few; j_call: TRBJ2-3; cdr3_nt: TGTGCCAGCAGTGAGGCGGGGGGAAAACACACAGATACGCAGTATTTT; cdr3_aa: CASSEAGGKHTDTQYF
d_call: NA; v_call: TRBV10-1; clone_size: NA; j_call: TRBJ2-7; cdr3_nt: TGCGCCAGCAGTGACAGCCTTACCTGGGAGCAGTACTTC; cdr3_aa: CASSDSLTWEQYF
d_call: NA; v_call: TRBV5-5; clone_size: NA; j_call: TRBJ2-7; cdr3_nt: TGTGCCAGCAGCTTGGAGGATGTGGGGGTCGTATCCTACGAGCAGTACTTC; cdr3_aa: CASSLEDVGVVSYEQYF
d_call: NA; v_call: TRBV6-5; clone_size: few; j_call: TRBJ1-1; cdr3_nt: TGTGCTACCGTTGGGAACACTGAAGCTTTCTTT; cdr3_aa: CATVGNTEAFF
d_call: NA; v_call: TRBV7-6; clone_size: few; j_call: TRBJ2-7; cdr3_nt: TGTGCCAGCAGCTTAGGAACAGGCCCAACCTACGAGCAGTACTTC; cdr3_aa: CASSLGTGPTYEQYF
d_call: NA; v_call: TRBV3-1; clone_size: few; j_call: TRBJ2-7; cdr3_nt: TGTGCCAGCAGCCAAGGACAGCCCTACGAGCAGTACTTC; cdr3_aa: CASSQGQPYEQYF
d_call: NA; v_call: TRBV12-5; clone_size: NA; j_call: TRBJ1-5; cdr3_nt: TGTGCTAGTGGTTTGGTACAAAGGGCGGAAGGGCCCCAGCATTTT; cdr3_aa: CASGLVQRAEGPQHF
d_call: NA; v_call: TRBV13; clone_size: few; j_call: TRBJ1-1; cdr3_nt: TGTGCCAGCAGCTCTTTCGGGGCTGAAGCTTTCTTT; cdr3_aa: CASSSFGAEAFF
d_call: NA; v_call: TRBV9; clone_size: NA; j_call: TRBJ1-1; cdr3_nt: TGTGCCAGCAGCGTAGCTGGGGCAGCCCAAATACCGAAATTT; cdr3_aa: CASSVAGAAQIPKF
d_call: NA; v_call: TRBV9; clone_size: few; j_call: TRBJ2-7; cdr3_nt: TGTGCCAGCAGCACAGGACAGTCGTACGACGAGCAGTACTTC; cdr3_aa: CASSTGQSYDEQYF
d_call: NA; v_call: TRBV7-8; clone_size: NA; j_call: TRBJ2-4; cdr3_nt: TGTGCCAGCAGCCGGTCTGCAGTAGGGGTTGGAAACATTCAGTACTTC; cdr3_aa: CASSRSAVGVGNIQYF
d_call: NA; v_call: TRBV3-1; clone_size: NA; j_call: TRBJ2-7; cdr3_nt: TGTGCCAGCGCCGGCAGCTCCTACGAGCAGTACTTC; cdr3_aa: CASAGSSYEQYF
d_call: TRBD1; v_call: TRBV12-3/TRBV12-4; clone_size: few; j_call: TRBJ2-3; cdr3_nt: TGTGCCAGCAGTGCACTTAAAAGGTCCCGGATAGGGGGCTATACGCAGTATTTT; cdr3_aa: CASSALKRSRIGGYTQYF